These 9 T cell receptor beta chains were all obtained from the same sample, sequenced in a study of blood T cells in healthy people across ages. Combining a sample-barcoded 5' primer with a J-beta primer mix, a second PCR ran for 7 to 11 cycles. TCRdb fed the 5' RACE reads into MiXCR, producing one record per CDR3 protein. Among approximately 1.5 million distinct CDR3 sequences listed, 34% were seen once. The sequenced sample consisted of blood. The receptors stem from a woman aged 25 to 39 in good health.

Remarks on this clonotype: The germline gene is not matched at one end of the junction; a read error may be the cause. The rearrangement joins TRBV3-1 to TRBJ2-5; D may be TRBD2 (5 bases). This CDR3 has 14 amino acids. Germline V gives CDR1 LGHDT, CDR2 YNNKEL (reference sequence). CDR3 sequence: CASSQKTIQETRYF. CDR3 DNA: TGTGCCAGCAGCCAGAAGACTATCCAAGAGACCCGGTACTTC.

This clonotype was detected many times. The chain combines TRBV27 with TRBJ1-2, with 7 bases that match TRBD1. Trimming took 6 bases from V and 4 from J; bases not matched to a gene: 5. The CDR3 is made up of 13 amino acids. Germline V gene sequence: CDR1 MNHEY, CDR2 SMNVEV (reference sequence). The CDR3 DNA reads TGTGCCAGCAGCTTGGCAGGGGGCTATGGCTACACCTTC. Translating it yields CASSLAGGYGYTF.

For this clonotype: A read error may explain this, as a much larger clone is one base away. This sequence joins TRBV9 and TRBJ2-7; D is uncertain. Germline CDR1 SGDLS, CDR2 YYNGEE. The CDR3 is 12 residues long. V gave up 4 bases and J gave up 6 bases, with 11 bases separating them. The DNA of the CDR3 is TGTGCCAGCAGCCCCTCGATGGGCGAGCAGTACTTC. Translated: CASSPSMGEQYF.

The table lists this clonotype with a few counts. The chain is built from TRBV20-1 and TRBJ2-1; 10 bases line up with TRBD2. CDR1 is DFQATT, CDR2 SNEGSKA, per germline (reference sequence). V gave up 4 bases and J gave up 3 bases; unmatched junction bases: 6. The CDR3 is 15 residues long. The CDR3 here is CSAKSSGRNYNEQFF. CDR3 nucleotide sequence: TGCAGTGCTAAATCTAGCGGGAGAAACTACAATGAGCAGTTCTTC.

This clonotype was counted a few times. The chain carries TRBV7-9 and TRBJ2-5; weak D call: TRBD1 (5 bases). The V gene lost 7 bases and the J gene lost 2 bases, with 11 bases spanning the gap. The germline V gene encodes CDR1 SEHNR and CDR2 FQNEAQ (reference sequence). The CDR3 contains 13 residues. The CDR3 DNA sequence: TGTGCCAGCACCGACAGCCTACAAGAGACCCAGTACTTC. Protein sequence: CASTDSLQETQYF.

The J gene is TRBJ2-7, the V gene TRBV21-1. TRBV21-1 is a listed pseudogene. This CDR3 is built from 13 residues. CDR3 sequence (DNA): TGTGCCAGCAGCAGGCAGATTTCCTACGAGCAGTACTTC. Translation gives CASSRQISYEQYF.

The rearrangement uses TRBV29-1 and TRBJ1-1; D is unresolved. V lost 3 bases to trimming and J lost 4 bases, with 12 bases between them. The CDR3 length is 13 residues. The V gene's germline CDR1 is SQVTM and CDR2 ANQGSEA. In nucleotides, the CDR3 is TGCAGCGTTGACAGCCCCCCGAGCACTGAAGCTTTCTTT. Residues: CSVDSPPSTEAFF.

V gene TRBV6-5 combines with J gene TRBJ2-1; D possibly corresponds to TRBD1 (5 bases). CDR1 and CDR2 (germline): MNHEY, SVGAGI. This CDR3 is built from 13 residues. The V and J ends lost 6 bases and 8 bases respectively, with 14 bases between them. The CDR3 reads CASRYDQGDEQFF. CDR3 bases: TGTGCCAGCAGATACGACCAGGGCGATGAGCAGTTCTTC.

This clonotype was seen only a few times. This chain uses TRBV7-8 with TRBJ2-7; maybe TRBD2 (6 bases). The V gene's germline CDR1 is SGHVS and CDR2 FQNEAQ. The CDR3 totals 16 residues. Trimming took off 7 bases at V and 2 bases at J, with 21 bases between the two ends. The CDR3: CASTLAEGLKTYEQYF. CDR3 DNA: TGTGCCAGCACCCTGGCGGAGGGGCTGAAAACCTACGAGCAGTACTTC.